One and the same sample provided the 2 T cell receptor beta chains below, sequenced in a study of T cells in Graves' hyperthyroidism and ophthalmopathy (dated by TCRdb to 2018 to 2020). Libraries were constructed by multiplex PCR. The instrument given in TCRdb is Illumina HiSeq 2000. Amplification of TCR beta CDR3 regions was carried out from RNA transcripts. The first round of RT-PCR for the TCR CDR3 was performed with the HTBI primer set and the Qiagen OneStep RT-PCR kit. The public reads were reprocessed in TCRdb via fastp at Q25 and MiXCR, keeping in-frame beta chains. Each entry merges the rows of one CDR3 protein and shows their most common DNA and genes. In this sample the table shows approximately 740,000 distinct CDR3 sequences, 11% to 15% of which occur a single time. Clones ranked in the top ten supply roughly 10% of the sample. Sequenced material: blood. The source of these receptors is a woman between 18 and 29 years old with Graves' hyperthyroidism.

This clonotype showed up many times. V and J are TRBV7-2 and TRBJ2-7; 7 bases line up with TRBD2. With V trimmed by 4 bases and J by 0 bases, 12 bases remained unmatched. Germline CDR1 SGHTA, CDR2 FQGNSA. This CDR3 is built from 17 residues. The CDR3 spells CASSSLFLRETSYEQYF. The CDR3 DNA reads as TGTGCCAGCAGCTCCCTATTTTTGCGGGAGACCTCCTACGAGCAGTACTTC.

At least ten counts were recorded for this clonotype. V and J are TRBV7-8 and TRBJ2-1; D is perhaps TRBD2 (5 bases). The CDR3 consists of 13 residues. The ends were cut back, 7 bases at V and 1 base at J, with 8 bases in the middle. CDR1 SGHVS and CDR2 FQNEAQ come from the germline V gene. The CDR3: CASNGKSYNEQFF. The CDR3 nucleotides read TGTGCCAGCAACGGGAAATCCTACAATGAGCAGTTCTTC.